This T cell receptor (beta chain) was captured in a study of blood T cell repertoires in COVID-19. This clone was seen once. Per the study methods: Amplification of reference gene primers provided the estimated nucleated cell counts. TCRdb keeps only in-frame clones here, not all; method: immunoSEQ multiplex PCR. D and trimming were read from the DNA, whereas the V and J calls and clone size are those reported in that table. This table holds about 210,000 clones, over 80% found once. The CDR3 sequence is 14 residues long. V was cut by 1 base and J by 0 bases, with 6 bases left in between. The V gene's germline CDR1 is MGHRA and CDR2 YSYEKL.

This rearrangement joins TRBV4-1 to TRBJ1-1; D may be TRBD1 (5 bases). The sequenced sample was PBMCs or T cells enriched from blood (not recorded which). The clonotype was recovered from a man between 25 and 39 years old who had recovered from COVID-19. The CDR3 sequence: CASSQGQLNTEAFF. For the CDR3, the DNA is TGCGCCAGCAGCCAAGGACAGTTGAACACTGAAGCTTTCTTT.